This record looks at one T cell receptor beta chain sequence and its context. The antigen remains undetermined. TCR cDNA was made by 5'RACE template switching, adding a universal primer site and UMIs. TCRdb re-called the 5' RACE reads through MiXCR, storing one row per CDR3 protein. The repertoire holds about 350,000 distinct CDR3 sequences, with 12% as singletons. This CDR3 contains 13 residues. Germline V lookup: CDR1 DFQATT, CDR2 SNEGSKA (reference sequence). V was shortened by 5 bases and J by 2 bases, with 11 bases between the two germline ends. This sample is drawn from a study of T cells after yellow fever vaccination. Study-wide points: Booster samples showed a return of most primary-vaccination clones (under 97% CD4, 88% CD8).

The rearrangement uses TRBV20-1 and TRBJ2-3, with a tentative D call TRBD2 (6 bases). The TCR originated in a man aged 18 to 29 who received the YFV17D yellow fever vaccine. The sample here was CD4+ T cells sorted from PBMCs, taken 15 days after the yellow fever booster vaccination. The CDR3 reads CSAVGGNTDTQYF. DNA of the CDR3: TGCAGTGCTGTGGGGGGAAACACAGATACGCAGTATTTT.